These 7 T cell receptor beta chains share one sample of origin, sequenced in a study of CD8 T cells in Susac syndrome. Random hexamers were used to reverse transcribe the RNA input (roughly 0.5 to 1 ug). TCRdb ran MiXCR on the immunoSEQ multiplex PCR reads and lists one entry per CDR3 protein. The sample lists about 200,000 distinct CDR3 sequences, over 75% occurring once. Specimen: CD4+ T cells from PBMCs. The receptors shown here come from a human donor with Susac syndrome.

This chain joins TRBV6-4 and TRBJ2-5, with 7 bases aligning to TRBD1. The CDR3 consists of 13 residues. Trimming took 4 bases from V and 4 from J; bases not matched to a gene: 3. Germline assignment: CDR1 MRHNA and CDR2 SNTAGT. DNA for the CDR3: TGTGCCAGCAGTGCCAACAGGGGAGAGACCCAGTACTTC. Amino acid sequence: CASSANRGETQYF.

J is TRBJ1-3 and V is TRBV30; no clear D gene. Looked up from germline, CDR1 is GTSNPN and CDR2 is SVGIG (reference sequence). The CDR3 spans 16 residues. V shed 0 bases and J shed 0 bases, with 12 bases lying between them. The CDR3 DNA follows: TGTGCCTGGAGTGTAAGCCAATTGAGCTCTGGAAACACCATATATTTT. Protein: CAWSVSQLSSGNTIYF.

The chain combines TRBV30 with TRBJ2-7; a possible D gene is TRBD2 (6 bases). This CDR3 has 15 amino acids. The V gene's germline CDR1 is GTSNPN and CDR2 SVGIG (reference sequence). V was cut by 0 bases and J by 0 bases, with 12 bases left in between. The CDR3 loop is CAWSVLGLSSYEQYF. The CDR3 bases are TGTGCCTGGAGTGTACTGGGACTGAGCTCCTACGAGCAGTACTTC.

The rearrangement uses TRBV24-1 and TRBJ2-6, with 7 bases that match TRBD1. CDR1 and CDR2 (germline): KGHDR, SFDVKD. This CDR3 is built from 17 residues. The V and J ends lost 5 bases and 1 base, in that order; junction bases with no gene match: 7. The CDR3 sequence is CATSVKDRPSGANVLTF. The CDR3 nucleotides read TGTGCCACCAGTGTCAAGGACAGGCCGTCTGGGGCCAACGTCCTGACTTTC.

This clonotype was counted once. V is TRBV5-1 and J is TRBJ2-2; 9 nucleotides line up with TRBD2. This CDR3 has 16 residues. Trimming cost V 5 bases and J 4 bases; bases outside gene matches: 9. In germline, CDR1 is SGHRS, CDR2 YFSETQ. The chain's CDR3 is CASRRGLAGITGELFF. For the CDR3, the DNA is TGCGCCAGCAGGCGGGGACTAGCAGGAATCACCGGGGAGCTGTTTTTT.

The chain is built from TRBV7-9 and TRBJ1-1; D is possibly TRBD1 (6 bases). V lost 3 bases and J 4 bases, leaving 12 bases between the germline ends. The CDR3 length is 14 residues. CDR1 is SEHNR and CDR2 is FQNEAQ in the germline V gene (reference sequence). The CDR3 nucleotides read TGTGCCAGCAGCTTGACAGGCTCCGGCACTGAAGCTTTCTTT. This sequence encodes CASSLTGSGTEAFF.

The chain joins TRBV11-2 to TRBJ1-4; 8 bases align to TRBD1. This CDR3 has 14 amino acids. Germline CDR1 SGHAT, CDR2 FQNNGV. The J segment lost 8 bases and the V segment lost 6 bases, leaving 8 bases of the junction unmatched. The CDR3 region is CASRRGQGGEKLFF. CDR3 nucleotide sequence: TGTGCCAGCAGACGCGGACAGGGCGGGGAAAAACTGTTTTTT. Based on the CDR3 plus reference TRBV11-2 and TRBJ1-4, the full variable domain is EAGVAQSPRYKIIEKRQSVAFWCNPISGHATLYWYQQILGQGPKLLIQFQNNGVVDDSQLPKDRFSAERLKGVDSTLKIQPAKLEDSAVYLCASRRGQGGEKLFFGSGTQLSVL.